Shown below are 11 T cell receptor beta chains from a single sample sequenced in a study of cytomegalovirus exposure and HLA in healthy donors. Sequencing was performed with immunoSEQ multiplex PCR; in TCRdb, only in-frame clones are kept and a portion is missing. This sample yields roughly 250,000 clones, of which about 86% are seen a single time; 1% to 1.5% belongs to the top ten. Sequenced material: PBMCs. These TCRs come from a woman between 25 and 40 years old in good health and CMV-seropositive.

The V gene is TRBV29-1, the J gene TRBJ1-1; 7 positions agree with TRBD1. This CDR3 region has 14 residues. Germline V gene lookup returns CDR1 SQVTM and CDR2 ANQGSEA. With V trimmed by 6 bases and J by 2 bases, 9 bases remained unmatched. CDR3 amino acids: CSVRKGQLNTEAFF. The CDR3 coding sequence is TGCAGCGTACGAAAGGGACAGTTAAACACTGAAGCTTTCTTT.

The chain employs TRBV11-1 and TRBJ2-1; D remains ambiguous. Trimming cost V 1 base and J 8 bases, with 6 bases left between them. This CDR3 region has 12 residues. The germline CDR1 and CDR2 sequences are SGHAT and FQDESV (reference sequence). DNA of the CDR3: TGTGCCAGCAGCTTAGGGCTCCATGAGCAGTTCTTC. Translated: CASSLGLHEQFF.

The rearrangement links TRBV9 to TRBJ2-4, with 7 bases aligning to TRBD2. The CDR3 sequence is 14 residues long. CDR1 and CDR2 (germline): SGDLS, YYNGEE. The V and J ends lost 4 bases and 9 bases, in that order; junction bases with no gene match: 10. The CDR3, as DNA: TGTGCCAGCAGCCAGGAGAGTGGGGGGGTCATTCAGTACTTC. This gives the protein CASSQESGGVIQYF.

This clone was seen more than once but under ten times. The chain joins TRBV19 to TRBJ1-5; 8 nucleotides align to TRBD1. This CDR3 is 16 amino acids long. Germline assignment: CDR1 LNHDA and CDR2 SQIVND (reference sequence). Trimming took 3 bases from V and 7 from J; bases not matched to a gene: 11. The CDR3 DNA reads TGTGCCAGTAGTATGAGGACAGGGTCGGTGGAACAGCCCCAGCATTTT. Residues: CASSMRTGSVEQPQHF.

This rearrangement joins TRBV5-6 to TRBJ1-2, with TRBD1 identical over 8 bases. V lost 1 base to trimming and J lost 8 bases; unmatched junction nucleotides: 7. The CDR3 contains 14 residues. Germline lookup yields CDR1 SGHDT and CDR2 YYEEEE. CDR3 amino acids: CASSLNQGATGYTF. The CDR3 DNA is TGTGCCAGCAGCTTGAACCAGGGGGCTACAGGCTACACCTTC.

The chain links TRBV7-2 to TRBJ1-1; D perhaps matches TRBD1 (6 bases). The ends were cut back, 2 bases at V and 2 bases at J, with 15 bases in the middle. The CDR3 loop spans 16 amino acids. CDR1 is SGHTA, CDR2 FQGNSA, per germline. The CDR3 DNA reads TGTGCCAGCAGCTTATCAGGGGCTCGGTTTAACACTGAAGCTTTCTTT. It encodes CASSLSGARFNTEAFF.

V is TRBV28 and J is TRBJ2-5; 9 bases agree with TRBD2. V shed 6 bases and J 2 bases; nucleotides not matched to a gene: 13. CDR1 and CDR2 from the germline V gene are MDHEN and SYDVKM. CDR3 length: 17 amino acids. In DNA form, the CDR3 reads TGTGCCAGCAGGCCCCGATCTCTAGCGGGACGGCAAGAGACCCAGTACTTC. This codes for CASRPRSLAGRQETQYF.

The V and J genes are TRBV5-4 and TRBJ2-1; 11 bases fit TRBD2. Germline V gene sequence: CDR1 SGHNT, CDR2 YYREEE (reference sequence). The CDR3 spans 16 residues. V was pared by 4 bases and J by 3 bases, with 6 bases of the junction left unmatched. The CDR3 DNA reads TGTGCCAGCAGCGCTTCACTAGCGGGGGTCTACAATGAGCAGTTCTTC. This translates into CASSASLAGVYNEQFF.

The J gene is TRBJ2-1, the V gene TRBV27; 13 positions match TRBD2. This CDR3 contains 15 residues. Germline CDR1 MNHEY, CDR2 SMNVEV (reference sequence). V shed 5 bases, J shed 6 bases, and the junction held 4 bases outside the gene matches. The CDR3: CASSPGLAGVNEQFF. The CDR3 DNA follows: TGTGCCAGCAGTCCTGGACTAGCGGGAGTCAATGAGCAGTTCTTC.

With respect to this clone: Other DNA sequences in this sample translate to the same CDR3. This chain joins TRBV5-1 and TRBJ2-2; 11 bases are a match to TRBD1. Germline lookup yields CDR1 SGHRS and CDR2 YFSETQ. The CDR3 is made up of 15 amino acids. Trimming removed 5 bases from V and 1 base from J; junction bases left unmatched: 1. The CDR3 bases are TGCGCCAGCAGGGGGACAGGGGGGAACACCGGGGAGCTGTTTTTT. It yields the protein CASRGTGGNTGELFF.

The J gene is TRBJ2-5, the V gene TRBV27, with D possibly matching TRBD2 (6 bases). Between the trimmed V and J ends, which lost 5 bases and 3 bases, there was a span of 16 bases. Germline V gene sequence: CDR1 MNHEY, CDR2 SMNVEV (reference sequence). The CDR3 is 15 residues long. CDR3 nucleotide sequence: TGTGCCAGCAGTCTGCGACTAGACCGAAAAGAGACCCAGTACTTC. This gives the protein CASSLRLDRKETQYF.